This TCR beta chain was retrieved from a study of blood T cell repertoires in COVID-19. About the research overall: Sites in the United States, Italy and Spain provided acute and convalescent COVID-19 samples. PBMCs, B-cell-depleted T cells, or T cells were the source of the cDNA or gDNA that made up the material.

This CDR3 comprises 13 residues. After removal of 7 bases from V and 3 bases from J, the junction contained 8 bases not matched to a gene. The germline CDR1 and CDR2 sequences are GTSNPN and SVGIG (reference sequence). Original analysis: Reference gene primer amplification yielded estimated nucleated cell counts. Assay used: immunoSEQ multiplex PCR; TCRdb lists only in-frame clones, some missing. That table gives V, J and clone size, and the DNA gave D and trimming. The sample lists tens of thousands of clones, around 86% seen once, with about 15% in the top ten. Enrollment of patients from Seattle took place during active infection, with longitudinal follow-up.

The V and J genes are TRBV30 and TRBJ1-1; the match to TRBD1 covers 7 bases. Input material: peripheral blood. The sequence was collected from a man aged 40-50 years with COVID-19, enrolled during active disease. In DNA form, the CDR3 reads TGTGCCTCCTCAAACAGGGGAGACACTGAAGCTTTCTTT. This translates into CASSNRGDTEAFF.